The 24 T cell receptor beta chains given below trace back to one sample, sequenced in a study of blood T cell repertoires in COVID-19. Assay: immunoSEQ multiplex PCR; the TCRdb copy retains only in-frame clones and omits some. The repertoire consists of 100,000 to 150,000 clones, with roughly nine tenths occurring once and the leading ten covering approximately 10%. The specimen was peripheral blood. The receptors here all came from a woman in her 70s with COVID-19, enrolled during active disease.

The chain employs TRBV7-9 and TRBJ2-7; 7 bases fit TRBD1. The CDR3 sequence is 16 residues long. Germline trimming cut 8 bases from V and 4 bases from J; bases unmatched to any gene: 17. Germline assignment: CDR1 SEHNR and CDR2 FQNEAQ (reference sequence). In DNA, the CDR3 is TGTGCCAGCCAAGACCAATTAATGGGACAGCTATACGAGCAGTACTTC. It yields the protein CASQDQLMGQLYEQYF.

A word on this clone: With only one base between it and a far larger clone, this is likely a read error. The CDR3 region has the DNA TGTGCCAGCAGTGCGACTAGCGGGGGGGCAGATACGCAGTATTTT. Residues: CASSATSGGADTQYF. The rearrangement joins TRBV25-1 to TRBJ2-3, with TRBD2 matching 14 bases. The CDR3 runs 15 residues. CDR1 is MGHDK and CDR2 is SYGVNS in the germline V gene. Trimming took 4 bases from V and 4 from J; bases not matched to a gene: 1. Full variable domain (missing parts from reference TRBV25-1 and TRBJ2-3): EADIYQTPRYLVIGTGKKITLECSQTMGHDKMYWYQQDPGMELHLIHYSYGVNSTEKGDLSSESTVSRIRTEHFPLTLESARPSHTSQYLCASSATSGGADTQYFGPGTRLTVL.

The chain is built from TRBV28 and TRBJ2-5; 7 nucleotides agree with TRBD1. Germline CDR1 is MDHEN and CDR2 is SYDVKM. The CDR3 covers 12 residues. V shed 8 bases, J shed 4 bases, and the junction held 4 bases outside the gene matches. The chain's CDR3 is CASRTGRETQYF. CDR3 DNA: TGTGCCAGCCGGACAGGTAGAGAGACCCAGTACTTC.

The chain is built from TRBV7-9 and TRBJ2-2, with D hard to call. The CDR3 loop spans 14 amino acids. The germline CDR1 and CDR2 sequences are SEHNR and FQNEAQ (reference sequence). The ends were cut back, 6 bases at V and 2 bases at J, with 10 bases in the middle. CDR3 residues: CASRESANTGELFF. The CDR3 DNA reads as TGTGCCAGCAGGGAGTCCGCAAACACCGGGGAGCTGTTTTTT.

The V gene is TRBV9, the J gene TRBJ2-3; D possibly corresponds to TRBD1 (5 bases). The germline V gene encodes CDR1 SGDLS and CDR2 YYNGEE. The CDR3 has 15 residues. V was pared by 1 base and J by 2 bases, with 11 bases between. This CDR3 reads CASSVTGGATDTQYF. The CDR3 DNA sequence: TGTGCCAGCAGCGTAACAGGTGGGGCCACAGATACGCAGTATTTT.

This chain connects TRBV19 to TRBJ1-4; D is possibly TRBD1 (6 bases). Per the germline V gene, CDR1 is LNHDA and CDR2 is SQIVND (reference sequence). CDR3 length: 13 amino acids. V lost 7 bases to trimming and J lost 9 bases, with 15 bases between them. The DNA for the CDR3 is TGTGCCAGTATGGAGGCAGGGGTGAAAAAACTGTTTTTT. Translated, it gives CASMEAGVKKLFF.

This sequence joins TRBV6-2 or TRBV6-3 and TRBJ2-6; D unresolved. CDR1 and CDR2 (germline): MNHEY, SVGEGT. The CDR3 loop spans 16 amino acids. V dropped 4 bases and J dropped 2 bases, with 12 bases sitting between them. CDR3: CASSSPSVAGANVLTF. In DNA, the CDR3 is TGTGCCAGCAGTTCCCCCAGTGTGGCTGGGGCCAACGTCCTGACTTTC.

This chain uses TRBV6-4 with TRBJ2-1; D might be TRBD2 (5 bases). V was cut by 8 bases and J by 7 bases, with 21 bases left in between. Germline V gives CDR1 MRHNA, CDR2 SNTAGT. The CDR3 totals 15 residues. The DNA for the CDR3 is TGTGCCAGCGCATTACTAGACTTGAGAGAGAATGAGCAGTTCTTC. Translation: CASALLDLRENEQFF.

The chain joins TRBV5-1 to TRBJ1-4, with D perhaps TRBD1 (6 bases). Trimming shortened V by 5 bases and J by 5 bases, and 10 bases separated the two germline ends. The V gene's germline CDR1 is SGHRS and CDR2 YFSETQ. CDR3 length: 13 residues. The CDR3 region has the DNA TGCGCCAGCAGGACAGGTCAAAATGAAAAACTGTTTTTT. Translating gives CASRTGQNEKLFF.

The chain combines TRBV19 with TRBJ2-3, with 9 bases matching TRBD2. The CDR3 has 15 residues. Unmatched junction bases numbered 7, after V lost 7 bases and J lost 2 bases. Looked up from germline, CDR1 is LNHDA and CDR2 is SQIVND (reference sequence). CDR3 sequence reads: CASKRAGGNTDTQYF. The CDR3 DNA follows: TGTGCCAGTAAGCGTGCGGGGGGGAACACAGATACGCAGTATTTT. Variable domain in full (rest from reference TRBV19 and TRBJ2-3): DGGITQSPKYLFRKEGQNVTLSCEQNLNHDAMYWYRQDPGQGLRLIYYSQIVNDFQKGDIAEGYSVSREKKESFPLTVTSAQKNPTAFYLCASKRAGGNTDTQYFGPGTRLTVL.

This chain uses TRBV2 with TRBJ2-2; D not resolved. Trimming left V 7 bases short and J 1 base short, with 4 bases between. Germline V lookup: CDR1 SNHLY, CDR2 FYNNEI. This CDR3 is 12 amino acids long. The CDR3 DNA sequence: TGTGCCAGCACCAAGAACACCGGGGAGCTGTTTTTT. It specifies CASTKNTGELFF.

V is TRBV5-1 and J is TRBJ2-4; D unclear. CDR1 is SGHRS and CDR2 is YFSETQ in the germline V gene. This CDR3 is built from 13 residues. Trimming left V 3 bases short and J 8 bases short, with 12 bases between. For the CDR3, the DNA is TGCGCCAGCAGCTCCCCGCCTAGTGACATTCAGTACTTC. It specifies CASSSPPSDIQYF.

This chain uses TRBV5-1 with TRBJ1-2; TRBD1 is a possible D gene (5 bases). Trimming stripped 0 bases from V and 4 bases from J, with 13 bases between. This CDR3 has 15 residues. CDR1 and CDR2 from the germline V gene are SGHRS and YFSETQ. The CDR3 coding sequence is TGCGCCAGCAGCTTGGAGGGGCAGGGAACCTATGGCTACACCTTC. It is translated as CASSLEGQGTYGYTF.

This clone was seen a few times. This chain links TRBV28 with TRBJ2-7; TRBD1 is a possible D gene (7 bases). The V gene lost 5 bases and the J gene lost 6 bases, with 23 bases spanning the gap. This CDR3 contains 16 residues. Germline V gene data show CDR1 as MDHEN and CDR2 as SYDVKM. The CDR3 sequence is CASSTRQGGDFPEQYF. The CDR3 DNA sequence: TGTGCCAGCAGTACCCGACAGGGTGGGGACTTCCCCGAGCAGTACTTC.

The rearrangement links TRBV27 to TRBJ1-6; D is unclear. Germline V gene data show CDR1 as MNHEY and CDR2 as SMNVEV (reference sequence). CDR3 length equals 15 residues. The ends were cut back, 2 bases at V and 9 bases at J, with 14 bases in the middle. DNA of the CDR3: TGTGCCAGCAGTTTAAGCCCAACCGGTCTTTCACCCCTCCACTTT. Protein: CASSLSPTGLSPLHF.

This clone was recorded once. The CDR3 region has the DNA TGTGCCAGCAGACAGGCCACTGAAGCTTTCTTT. This gives the protein CASRQATEAFF. The rearrangement uses TRBV6-5 and TRBJ1-1; a weak D match, TRBD1 (5 bases). V was shortened by 6 bases and J by 4 bases, with 6 bases between the two germline ends. Germline CDR1 MNHEY, CDR2 SVGAGI. The CDR3 has 11 amino acids.

The chain joins TRBV5-4 to TRBJ2-2, with D perhaps TRBD1 (6 bases). V shed 0 bases and J shed 6 bases, with 15 bases lying between them. The CDR3 is 16 residues long. Germline loops: CDR1 SGHNT, CDR2 YYREEE (reference sequence). The CDR3 region has the DNA TGTGCCAGCAGCTTGGCCCAGGGGATGGCATCCGGGGAGCTGTTTTTT. Translating it yields CASSLAQGMASGELFF.

V usage is TRBV5-1 and J usage is TRBJ1-1, with D tentatively TRBD1 (6 bases). Trimming pared 0 bases from V and 6 bases from J, leaving 15 bases between. Germline CDR1 is SGHRS and CDR2 is YFSETQ. The CDR3 length is 15 residues. The CDR3 DNA reads TGCGCCAGCAGCTTGGAGTTTAGGGGGACCGCTGAAGCTTTCTTT. It translates to CASSLEFRGTAEAFF.

The J gene is TRBJ2-3, the V gene TRBV19; D is unclear. The CDR3 runs 14 residues. The V end lost 3 bases, the J end lost 4 bases, and 11 bases lay between the germline ends. CDR1 and CDR2 from the germline V gene are LNHDA and SQIVND (reference sequence). CDR3 protein: CASSIRRLADTQYF. CDR3 sequence (DNA): TGTGCCAGTAGTATCCGTCGTTTAGCAGATACGCAGTATTTT.

The V call is TRBV18, the J call TRBJ2-7; 8 bases map to TRBD1. Trimming at V came to 6 bases and at J to 5 bases, leaving 9 bases not matched to a gene. Germline CDR1 reads KGHSH; CDR2 reads LQKENI. The CDR3 runs 14 residues. The CDR3 DNA is TGTGCCAGCTCTCCCCGGGACAGGTTGCACGAGCAGTACTTC. Its translation: CASSPRDRLHEQYF. The whole variable domain, remainder taken from reference TRBV18 and TRBJ2-7, is NAGVMQNPRHLVRRRGQEARLRCSPMKGHSHVYWYRQLPEEGLKFMVYLQKENIIDESGMPKERFSAEFPKEGPSILRIQQVVRGDSAAYFCASSPRDRLHEQYFGPGTRLTVT.

Remarks on this clone: The sample has other DNA sequences that encode this CDR3 too. The rearrangement links TRBV9 to TRBJ1-6; 7 bases are shared with TRBD1. Germline-derived CDR1 and CDR2 are SGDLS and YYNGEE. The CDR3 length is 15 residues. The J segment lost 7 bases and the V segment lost 3 bases, leaving 7 bases of the junction unmatched. DNA for the CDR3: TGTGCCAGCAGCGCGTCCGGGACAGAGAATTCACCCCTCCACTTT. This encodes CASSASGTENSPLHF.

V usage is TRBV28 and J usage is TRBJ2-7, with TRBD2 as a possible D gene (6 bases). The CDR3 loop spans 14 amino acids. Germline-derived CDR1 and CDR2 are MDHEN and SYDVKM. Deletions cut 2 bases from V and 3 bases from J, with 11 bases between. This chain's CDR3 is CASSLSGSGYEQYF. The CDR3 DNA follows: TGTGCCAGCAGTTTAAGCGGTAGCGGCTACGAGCAGTACTTC. Based on the CDR3 plus reference TRBV28 and TRBJ2-7, the full variable domain is DVKVTQSSRYLVKRTGEKVFLECVQDMDHENMFWYRQDPGLGLRLIYFSYDVKMKEKGDIPEGYSVSREKKERFSLILESASTNQTSMYLCASSLSGSGYEQYFGPGTRLTVT.

The rearrangement links TRBV6-4 to TRBJ2-1; 7 nucleotides match TRBD1. Germline CDR1 is MRHNA and CDR2 is SNTAGT. The CDR3 runs 13 residues. Trimming took 4 bases from V and 5 from J; bases not matched to a gene: 2. CDR3 region: CASSVDRDNEQFF. In DNA, the CDR3 is TGTGCCAGCAGTGTAGACAGGGACAATGAGCAGTTCTTC.

V gene TRBV29-1 combines with J gene TRBJ2-7, with D maybe TRBD1 (5 bases). V was cut by 6 bases and J by 3 bases, with 12 bases left in between. Germline V lookup: CDR1 SQVTM, CDR2 ANQGSEA. The length of the CDR3 is 12 residues. The CDR3 region is CSVLSQGYEQYF. CDR3 sequence (DNA): TGCAGCGTCCTCTCTCAGGGCTACGAGCAGTACTTC.